The sequence of this TCR beta chain was determined in a study of B cell selection in AIRE deficiency. Overall study results and limits: About 29% of healthy-donor shared Treg TCRbeta sequences appeared in patient Tconv cells.

Libraries were prepared by immunoSEQ multiplex PCR; TCRdb keeps only in-frame clonotypes and omits some of them. The sample consists of fewer than 30,000 clones, about 96% of them appearing once. CD4+CD127+ cells were sorted as the conventional CD4 T cells. The V end was cut by 3 bases, the J end by 2 bases, with 14 bases between. Germline V gives CDR1 ENHRY, CDR2 SYGVKD. The CDR3 covers 16 residues. About this clone itself: As yet, its antigen is unknown.

Sequenced: CD4+CD127+ conventional T cells sorted from PBMCs. The J gene is TRBJ1-5, the V gene TRBV10-3; D remains unclear. The origin of this receptor is a human donor in good health. CDR3 DNA: TGTGCCATCAGTGACCTCCATGACACTGGCAATCAGCCCCAGCATTTT. It is translated as CAISDLHDTGNQPQHF.